This entry lists 21 T cell receptor beta chains sequenced from one sample in a study of blood T cell repertoires in COVID-19. This table comes from immunoSEQ multiplex PCR, and its TCRdb copy is limited to in-frame clones, with some not included. The sample carries about 80,000 clones, around four fifths recorded once. Sequenced input: peripheral blood. The receptors come from a man older than 75 with active or convalescent COVID-19.

This clone appeared once. The chain employs TRBV18 and TRBJ1-3, with TRBD1 matching over 7 bases. This CDR3 is 18 amino acids long. After removal of 1 base from V and 0 bases from J, the junction contained 9 bases not matched to a gene. Germline V gene lookup returns CDR1 KGHSH and CDR2 LQKENI. CDR3 nucleotide sequence: TGTGCCAGCTCACCACAGGCCCCGACAGGGAACTCTGGAAACACCATATATTTT. This codes for CASSPQAPTGNSGNTIYF.

The chain combines TRBV6-5 with TRBJ1-2, with no clear D. The V and J ends lost 5 bases and 0 bases respectively, with 10 bases between them. The length of the CDR3 is 14 residues. Germline V lookup: CDR1 MNHEY, CDR2 SVGAGI. CDR3 in amino acids: CASSQSAANYGYTF. The CDR3 DNA sequence: TGTGCCAGCAGTCAAAGCGCCGCTAACTATGGCTACACCTTC.

This chain uses TRBV3-1 (or the pseudogene TRBV3-2) with TRBJ2-3; the D gene is possibly TRBD2 (5 bases). This CDR3 is built from 15 residues. Trimming cost V 2 bases and J 6 bases, with 15 bases left between them. The germline gives CDR1 LGHDT, CDR2 YNNKEL (reference sequence). Written as DNA, the CDR3 is TGTGCCAGCAGCCAATGGAGGCAAAGGGCGGATACGCAGTATTTT. This codes for CASSQWRQRADTQYF.

The CDR3 loop is CASSFQAGNSYNEQFF. CDR3 DNA sequence: TGTGCCAGCAGCTTCCAAGCGGGAAACTCCTACAATGAGCAGTTCTTC. This chain connects TRBV5-5 to TRBJ2-1, with TRBD2 matching 7 bases. J gave up 0 bases and V 2 bases, and 5 bases lay outside the gene matches. Germline CDR1 is SGHKS and CDR2 is YYEKEE (reference sequence). This CDR3 contains 16 residues.

As concerns this clone: The junction departs from the called germline gene at one end, perhaps through a read error. The rearrangement links TRBV7-7 to TRBJ2-2; D is unclear. CDR3 length equals 15 residues. In germline, CDR1 is SSHAT, CDR2 FNYEAQ (reference sequence). For the CDR3, the DNA is TGTGCTAGCAGTTCCGGGTGGCAGAACACCGGGGAGCTGTTTTTT. It is translated as CASSSGWQNTGELFF.

This clone was observed a single time. The chain joins TRBV3-1 (or the pseudogene TRBV3-2) to TRBJ2-2; D uncertain. This CDR3 is built from 15 residues. Germline CDR1 LGHDT, CDR2 YNNKEL (reference sequence). The V end lost 3 bases, the J end lost 3 bases, and 11 bases lay between the germline ends. CDR3 amino acids: CASSQRSPDTGELFF. The CDR3 DNA follows: TGTGCCAGCAGCCAGCGGTCCCCGGACACCGGGGAGCTGTTTTTT.

V and J are TRBV5-1 and TRBJ1-1; D gene ambiguous. The germline V gene has CDR1 SGHRS and CDR2 YFSETQ. This CDR3 comprises 13 residues. Trimming stripped 3 bases from V and 1 base from J, with 7 bases between. DNA for the CDR3: TGCGCCAGCAGCTCCCGGGAGAACACTGAAGCTTTCTTT. It codes for CASSSRENTEAFF.

This rearrangement joins TRBV5-1 to TRBJ2-3, with 10 bases aligning to TRBD1. CDR1 is SGHRS and CDR2 is YFSETQ in the germline V gene. The CDR3 runs to 16 residues. Unmatched junction bases numbered 5, after V lost 2 bases and J lost 2 bases. The CDR3 loop is CASSFPGQGYTDTQYF. CDR3 DNA sequence: TGCGCCAGCAGCTTTCCGGGACAGGGGTACACAGATACGCAGTATTTT.

This chain connects TRBV6-6 to TRBJ2-5; 8 bases fit TRBD2. The CDR3 spans 15 residues. Germline CDR1 and CDR2: MNHNY and SVGAGI (reference sequence). The V and J ends lost 7 bases and 4 bases, in that order; junction bases with no gene match: 11. The CDR3 DNA sequence: TGTGCCAGCACACGGACTAGCCCTATGGTAGAGACCCAGTACTTC. Its protein product is CASTRTSPMVETQYF.

The genes are TRBV7-6 and TRBJ2-7; D gene uncertain. The CDR3 totals 15 residues. Trimming took 0 bases from V and 0 from J, leaving 9 bases between them. Germline lookup yields CDR1 SGHVS and CDR2 FNYEAQ. The CDR3: CASSLALGFSYEQYV. For the CDR3, the DNA is TGTGCCAGCAGCTTAGCGCTCGGTTTCTCCTACGAGCAGTACGTC.

J is TRBJ1-6 and V is TRBV21-1; the DNA was not compared with TRBD1, the D call given in the table. TRBV21-1 is assigned pseudogene status. This CDR3 contains 15 residues. In DNA, the CDR3 is TGTGCCAGCAGCAAAATGGATGGGCAACGAACACCCCTCCACTTT. The encoded protein is CASSKMDGQRTPLHF.

In nucleotides, the CDR3 is TGTGCCAGCTCACCAGTGAGCCGAAACACCATATATTTT. Protein: CASSPVSRNTIYF. The J gene is TRBJ1-3, the V gene TRBV18; unclear D gene. Trimming left V 2 bases short and J 5 bases short, with 7 bases between. The CDR3 covers 13 residues. Germline lookup yields CDR1 KGHSH and CDR2 LQKENI.

The chain has TRBV14 and TRBJ2-5, with a weak D call TRBD2 (5 bases). Germline loops: CDR1 SGHDN, CDR2 FVKESK. CDR3 length: 14 amino acids. Trimming removed 4 bases at V and 7 bases at J, with 16 bases between. CDR3 amino acids: CASSPPRATWTQYF. The CDR3 nucleotides read TGTGCCAGCAGCCCCCCGAGGGCAACGTGGACCCAGTACTTC.

The chain links TRBV28 to TRBJ1-2; the match to TRBD1 covers 8 bases. The germline V gene has CDR1 MDHEN and CDR2 SYDVKM. The CDR3 sequence is 15 residues long. After removal of 6 bases from V and 2 bases from J, the junction contained 8 bases not matched to a gene. The DNA for the CDR3 is TGTGCCAGCAGGGTCCGGGACAGGCTAAACTATGGCTACACCTTC. It is translated as CASRVRDRLNYGYTF.

The chain couples TRBV18 to TRBJ1-5; D remains ambiguous. The CDR3 runs to 15 residues. Germline V lookup: CDR1 KGHSH, CDR2 LQKENI. Trimming took 6 bases from V and 4 from J, leaving 16 bases between them. CDR3 amino acids: CASSPTSLGNQPQHF. CDR3 sequence (DNA): TGTGCCAGCTCCCCTACTAGCCTGGGGAATCAGCCCCAGCATTTT.

The chain couples TRBV2 to TRBJ1-1; D may be TRBD1 (6 bases). The germline V gene encodes CDR1 SNHLY and CDR2 FYNNEI. The V gene lost 7 bases and the J gene lost 1 base, with 10 bases spanning the gap. The CDR3 is 13 residues long. The CDR3 nucleotides read TGTGCCAGCACTGGACAGCAGAACACTGAAGCTTTCTTT. This sequence encodes CASTGQQNTEAFF.

This rearrangement joins TRBV19 to TRBJ2-6; tentative D call: TRBD2 (6 bases). V was shortened by 11 bases and J by 2 bases, with 19 bases between the two germline ends. CDR3 length: 16 amino acids. The V gene's germline CDR1 is LNHDA and CDR2 SQIVND (reference sequence). The DNA for the CDR3 is TGTGCCTCTAAACCGGGGGTTGGTACTGGGGCCAACGTCCTGACTTTC. Translated: CASKPGVGTGANVLTF.

The chain employs TRBV15 and TRBJ1-4, with a weak D call TRBD1 (6 bases). V gave up 3 bases and J gave up 4 bases, with 12 bases separating them. CDR1 is LNHNV, CDR2 YYDKDF, per germline (reference sequence). The CDR3 runs to 15 residues. The CDR3: CATSRPQGRNEKLFF. Here the CDR3 DNA reads TGTGCCACCAGCAGGCCCCAGGGGCGTAATGAAAAACTGTTTTTT.

V is TRBV5-1 and J is TRBJ1-3; 7 bases align to TRBD1. In germline, CDR1 is SGHRS, CDR2 YFSETQ. This CDR3 is 16 amino acids long. The ends lost 3 bases at V and 0 bases at J; junction bases unmatched: 6. DNA for the CDR3: TGCGCCAGCAGCTACAACAGGGGAAACTCTGGAAACACCATATATTTT. This sequence encodes CASSYNRGNSGNTIYF.

The chain carries TRBV5-1 and TRBJ2-1, with D possibly TRBD1 on 6 matching bases. Trimming removed 7 bases at V and 0 bases at J, with 14 bases between. The CDR3 consists of 15 residues. Germline V gene lookup returns CDR1 SGHRS and CDR2 YFSETQ. CDR3 nucleotides: TGCGCCAGCGCGGAAGGACAGATCTCCTACAATGAGCAGTTCTTC. This sequence encodes CASAEGQISYNEQFF.

The rearrangement links TRBV10-1 to TRBJ2-3, with TRBD1 as a possible D gene (6 bases). This CDR3 is built from 16 residues. Trimming stripped 0 bases from V and 2 bases from J, with 12 bases between. CDR1 and CDR2 (germline): WNHNN, SYGVQD (reference sequence). This CDR3 reads CASSESAGEPTDTQYF. The CDR3 region has the DNA TGCGCCAGCAGTGAGTCGGCAGGGGAGCCCACAGATACGCAGTATTTT.